This T cell receptor beta chain came from a study of shared clonotypes between healthy human individuals. Sequencing was performed with immunoSEQ multiplex PCR; in TCRdb, only in-frame clones are kept and a portion is missing. Of roughly 2.6 million clones listed, around nine tenths are singletons. The CDR3 contains 13 residues. Germline CDR1 is SQVTM and CDR2 is ANQGSEA. V gave up 4 bases and J gave up 5 bases; unmatched junction bases: 1. The chain combines TRBV29-1 with TRBJ2-2, with 10 bases matching TRBD1. The receptor's source is a man younger than 35 in good health. Specimen: naive CD4+ T cells sorted from blood. Specified subset: CD45RA+ positively selected. CDR3 DNA sequence: TGCAGCGTTGGGGGACAGGGGACCGGGGAGCTGTTTTTT. Residues: CSVGGQGTGELFF.